This record covers a single T cell receptor (beta chain). Its antigen is still unknown. Per-base qualities were not stored, and no clone one base away is much larger. The germline V gene gives CDR1 as MGHDK and CDR2 as SYGVNS. Inclusive of the bounding cysteine and phenylalanine, the CDR3 is 14 residues long. Only the CDR3 region is kept as DNA, spanning 42 bases read in frame from base 1. V and J are truncated by 5 bases and 0 bases respectively, leaving an intervening sequence of 10 bases. The collaborating institutions used their own protocols to collect whole blood in K2EDTA tubes. For TCRbeta analysis, collaborators shipped samples in one of three forms: frozen whole blood, isolated PBMCs, or DNA extracted from either of those sample types. This sample is part of a study of blood T cell repertoires in COVID-19 (dated by TCRdb to about 2020). Context from the whole study: The collaborator samples originated in the United States, Italy and Spain and spanned the acute and convalescent phases of COVID-19. The material from the prospective study consisted of cDNA or gDNA derived from T cells, B-cell-depleted T cells, or PBMCs. The dataset comprised deeply sampled blood TCRbeta repertoires from subjects exposed to, actively infected with, or recovered from COVID-19. The repertoires were made available in a free public database intended to serve as a resource for research on the immune response to SARS-CoV-2. The samples were drawn from two sources: the first 160 participants of the ongoing ImmuneRACE study, and 1,000 to 1,500 subjects contributed by 6 global collaborators. A de-identified subject ID, COVID-19 status, age in years and sex were almost always included in the sample metadata. Where HLA class I and class II types were available, the types were taken from metadata supplied by the sample provider, not from assay-based typing. Points the paper makes about the study in general: How much clinical and demographic metadata was included differed by source and by participant, and the metadata was provided uncurated.

TCRbeta CDR3 regions were amplified from genomic DNA by means of the immunoSEQ Assay, a bias-controlled multiplex PCR. As for the authors' bioinformatics: The number of nucleated cells in each sample was estimated by amplification of reference gene primers within the assay. To quantify the absolute abundance of each unique TCRbeta CDR3 rearrangement, sequence reads were collapsed and filtered. For each sample, productive Simpson clonality was calculated as the square root of Simpson's diversity index over productive rearrangements. TCRdb's version of the immuneACCESS table is confined to in-frame rearrangements and falls short of the full clone set. An unresolved V gene accounts for under half of the shortfall where checked; the remainder is of unknown origin. The V and J calls and clone size were taken over from that table, and D and trimming were inferred from the DNA. The sample profile shows 230,000 or so clones; roughly 90% of them were found once. Roughly 2% of the sample belongs to the ten largest clones.

The receptor was derived from a man aged 35 to 55 with active or convalescent COVID-19. Material: peripheral blood. Recombination connected TRBV25-1 to TRBJ1-1; D gene: possibly TRBD1, on 5 matching bases. Here is the DNA: TGTGCCAGCAGTCAGGGTGGAATGAACACTGAAGCTTTCTTT. Its protein is CASSQGGMNTEAFF.